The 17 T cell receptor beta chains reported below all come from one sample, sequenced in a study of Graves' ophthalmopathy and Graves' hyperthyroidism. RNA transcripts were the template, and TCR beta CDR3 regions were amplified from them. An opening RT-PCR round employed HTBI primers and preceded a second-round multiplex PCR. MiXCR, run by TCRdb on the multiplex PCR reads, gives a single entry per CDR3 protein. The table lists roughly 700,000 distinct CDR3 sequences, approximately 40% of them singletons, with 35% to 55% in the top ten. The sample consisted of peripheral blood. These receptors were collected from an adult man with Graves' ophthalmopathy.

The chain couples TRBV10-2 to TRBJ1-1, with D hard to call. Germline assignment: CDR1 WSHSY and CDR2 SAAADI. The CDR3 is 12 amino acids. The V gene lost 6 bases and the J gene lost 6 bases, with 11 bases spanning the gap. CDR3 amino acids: CASSDGQSEAFF. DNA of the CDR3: TGCGCCAGCAGCGACGGGCAGTCTGAAGCTTTCTTT.

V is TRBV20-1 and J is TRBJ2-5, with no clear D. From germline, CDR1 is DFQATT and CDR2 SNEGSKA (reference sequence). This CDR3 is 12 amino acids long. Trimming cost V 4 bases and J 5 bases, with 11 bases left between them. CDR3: CSATHRRETQYF. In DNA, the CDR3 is TGCAGTGCTACACACCGACGGGAGACCCAGTACTTC.

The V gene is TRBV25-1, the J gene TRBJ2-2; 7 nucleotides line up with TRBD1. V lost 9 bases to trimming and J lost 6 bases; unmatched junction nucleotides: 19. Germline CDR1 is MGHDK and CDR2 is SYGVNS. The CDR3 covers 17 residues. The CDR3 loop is CASSSRTGATGAGELFF. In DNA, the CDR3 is TGTGCCAGTAGTAGCCGAACAGGGGCTACGGGCGCCGGGGAGCTGTTTTTT.

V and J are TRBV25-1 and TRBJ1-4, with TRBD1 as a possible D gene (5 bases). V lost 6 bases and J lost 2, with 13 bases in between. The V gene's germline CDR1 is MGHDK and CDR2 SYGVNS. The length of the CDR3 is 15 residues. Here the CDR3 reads CASSLGGNTNEKLFF. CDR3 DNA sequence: TGTGCCAGCAGCTTGGGGGGGAACACTAATGAAAAACTGTTTTTT.

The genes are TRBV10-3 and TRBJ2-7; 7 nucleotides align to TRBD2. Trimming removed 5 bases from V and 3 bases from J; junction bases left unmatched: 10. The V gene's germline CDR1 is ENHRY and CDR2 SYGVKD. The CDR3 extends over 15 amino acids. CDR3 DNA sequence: TGTGCCATCAGTTACCTCGAACTAGCGTTCTACGAGCAGTACTTC. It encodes CAISYLELAFYEQYF.

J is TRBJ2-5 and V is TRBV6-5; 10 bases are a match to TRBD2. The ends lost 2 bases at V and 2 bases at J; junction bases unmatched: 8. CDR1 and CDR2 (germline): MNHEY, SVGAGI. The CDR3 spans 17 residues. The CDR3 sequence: CASSYPPSGGFQETQYF. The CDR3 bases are TGTGCCAGCAGTTACCCACCTAGCGGGGGATTTCAAGAGACCCAGTACTTC.

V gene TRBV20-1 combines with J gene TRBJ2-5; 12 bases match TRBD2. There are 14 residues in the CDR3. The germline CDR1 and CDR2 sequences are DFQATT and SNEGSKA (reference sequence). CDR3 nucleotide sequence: TGCAGCGCGGGGCTAGCGGGGGGGATGGAGACCCAGTACTTC. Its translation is CSAGLAGGMETQYF.

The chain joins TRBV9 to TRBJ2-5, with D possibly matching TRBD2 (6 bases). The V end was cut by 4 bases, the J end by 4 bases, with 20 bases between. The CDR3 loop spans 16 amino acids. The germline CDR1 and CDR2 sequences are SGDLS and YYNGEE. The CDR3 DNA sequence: TGTGCCAGCAGCATGGGCGGGACCGAATCACGAGAGACCCAGTACTTC. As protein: CASSMGGTESRETQYF.

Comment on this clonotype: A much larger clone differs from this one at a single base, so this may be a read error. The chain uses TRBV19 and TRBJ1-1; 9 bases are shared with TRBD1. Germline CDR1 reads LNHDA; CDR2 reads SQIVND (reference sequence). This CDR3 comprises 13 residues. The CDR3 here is CASTRDRVTEASF. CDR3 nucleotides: TGTGCCAGTACCCGGGACAGGGTCACTGAAGCTTCCTTT.

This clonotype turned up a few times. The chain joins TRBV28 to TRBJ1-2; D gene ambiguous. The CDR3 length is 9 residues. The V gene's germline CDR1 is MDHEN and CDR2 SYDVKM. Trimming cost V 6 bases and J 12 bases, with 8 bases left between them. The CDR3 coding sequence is TGTGCCAGCAGCCCGCCTCACACCTTC. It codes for CASSPPHTF.

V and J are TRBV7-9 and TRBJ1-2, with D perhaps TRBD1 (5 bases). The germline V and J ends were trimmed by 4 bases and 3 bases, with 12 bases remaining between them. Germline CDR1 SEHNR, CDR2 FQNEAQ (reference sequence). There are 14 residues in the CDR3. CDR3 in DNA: TGTGCCAGCAGCTCACGGGACGGCTACTATGGCTACACCTTC. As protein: CASSSRDGYYGYTF.

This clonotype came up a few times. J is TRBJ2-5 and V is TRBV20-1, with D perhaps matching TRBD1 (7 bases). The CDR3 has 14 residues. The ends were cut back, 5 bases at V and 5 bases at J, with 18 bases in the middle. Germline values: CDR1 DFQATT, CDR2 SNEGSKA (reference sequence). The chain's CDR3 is CSAEGASAGETQYF. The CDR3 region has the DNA TGCAGTGCTGAGGGGGCTAGCGCAGGGGAGACCCAGTACTTC.

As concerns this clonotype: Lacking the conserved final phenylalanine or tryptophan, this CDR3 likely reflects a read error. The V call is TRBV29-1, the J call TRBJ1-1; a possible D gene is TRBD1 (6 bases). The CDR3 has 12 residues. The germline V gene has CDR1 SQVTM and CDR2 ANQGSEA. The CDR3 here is CSGRTVNAEAFL. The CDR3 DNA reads TGCAGCGGCCGGACAGTGAACGCTGAAGCTTTCCTT.

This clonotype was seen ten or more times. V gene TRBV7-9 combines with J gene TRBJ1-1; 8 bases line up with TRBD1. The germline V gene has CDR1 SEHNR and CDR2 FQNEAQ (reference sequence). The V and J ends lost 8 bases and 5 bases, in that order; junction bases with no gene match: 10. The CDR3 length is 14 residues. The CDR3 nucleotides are TGTGCCAGCTCCCTGCAGGGGGCAGGAACTGAAGCTTTCTTT. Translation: CASSLQGAGTEAFF.

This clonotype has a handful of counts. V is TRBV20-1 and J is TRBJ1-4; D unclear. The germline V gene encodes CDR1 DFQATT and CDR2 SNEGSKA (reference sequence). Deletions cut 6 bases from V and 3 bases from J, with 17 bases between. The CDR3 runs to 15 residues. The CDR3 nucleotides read TGCAGTGCGCTCTCGGGGTTCGAAGCTAATGAAAAACTGTTTTTT. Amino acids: CSALSGFEANEKLFF.

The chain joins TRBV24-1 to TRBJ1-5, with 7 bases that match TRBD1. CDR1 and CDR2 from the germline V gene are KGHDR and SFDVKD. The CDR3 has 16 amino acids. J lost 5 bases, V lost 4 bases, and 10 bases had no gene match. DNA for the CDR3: TGTGCCACCAGTGAATCGACAGGGCTTGGGGATCAGCCCCAGCATTTT. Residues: CATSESTGLGDQPQHF.

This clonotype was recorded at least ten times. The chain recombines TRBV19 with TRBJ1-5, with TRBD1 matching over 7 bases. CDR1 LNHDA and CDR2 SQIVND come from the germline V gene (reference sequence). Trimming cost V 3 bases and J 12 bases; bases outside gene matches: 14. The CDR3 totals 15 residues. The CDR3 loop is CASSIAGRGNRVQHF. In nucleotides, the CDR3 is TGTGCCAGTAGTATCGCGGGCAGGGGGAATCGGGTCCAGCATTTT.